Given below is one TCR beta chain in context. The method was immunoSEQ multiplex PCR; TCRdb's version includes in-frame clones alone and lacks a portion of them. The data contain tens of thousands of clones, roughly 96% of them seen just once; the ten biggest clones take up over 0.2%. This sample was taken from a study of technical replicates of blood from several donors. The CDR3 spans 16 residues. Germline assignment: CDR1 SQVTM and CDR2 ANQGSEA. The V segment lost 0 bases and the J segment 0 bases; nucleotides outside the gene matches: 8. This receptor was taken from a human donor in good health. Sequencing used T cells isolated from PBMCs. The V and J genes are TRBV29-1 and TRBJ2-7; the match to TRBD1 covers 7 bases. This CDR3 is CSVEDGEGADSYEQYF. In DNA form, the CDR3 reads TGCAGCGTTGAAGATGGTGAGGGGGCCGACTCCTACGAGCAGTACTTC.